The rows below give T cell receptor beta chains drawn from one sample of a study of Graves' ophthalmopathy and Graves' hyperthyroidism. Each CDR3 protein is one row after TCRdb ran MiXCR on the multiplex PCR reads. The data hold about 160,000 distinct CDR3 sequences, with under 45% observed a single time. Sequencing was done on a sample of peripheral blood. All receptors come from a man aged 25 to 40 with Graves' ophthalmopathy. The CDR3 runs from the conserved cysteine through the conserved F or W. Fields, in order: V gene, D gene, J gene, clone size, CDR3 DNA, CDR3 protein. The D gene is left open where the match is weak. Only part of the rows carry a size: once, few, many, or a class if the clone is expanded.

TRBV6-4	NA	TRBJ1-2	many	TGTGCCAGCAGCCTAGGGACTGACTATGGCTACACCTTC	CASSLGTDYGYTF
TRBV6-2/TRBV6-3	TRBD1	TRBJ2-7	once	TGTGCCAGCAGTTATATGACAGGGGGGAACGAGCAGTACTTC	CASSYMTGGNEQYF
TRBV6-2/TRBV6-3	TRBD1	TRBJ2-7	few	TGTGCCAGCAGCTCCGGACAGGGGTGGCACGAGCAGTACTTC	CASSSGQGWHEQYF
TRBV3-1	NA	TRBJ2-7	many	TGTGCCAGCAGCCAAGCGGGCGGCCCCGGGTCATACGAGCAGTACTTC	CASSQAGGPGSYEQYF
TRBV20-1	NA	TRBJ1-5	many	TGCAGTGCTAGAGATAGGGGAGGGTGGCAGCCCCAGCATTTT	CSARDRGGWQPQHF
TRBV28	NA	TRBJ1-3	NA	TGTGCCAGCAGGCGCCAGAAAAACACCATATATTTT	CASRRQKNTIYF
TRBV25-1	TRBD2	TRBJ2-4	NA	TGTGCCAGCAGTGAAATCCCCCTAGCGGGGAAGGCTAGCATTCAGTACTTC	CASSEIPLAGKASIQYF
TRBV5-1	TRBD1	TRBJ1-1	once	TGCGCCAGCAGAAGGACAGGGATGGACACTGAAGCTTTCTTT	CASRRTGMDTEAFF
TRBV20-1	TRBD1	TRBJ1-1	NA	TGCAGTGCGCGGACAGGGCTGAACACTGAAGCTTTCTTT	CSARTGLNTEAFF
TRBV30	NA	TRBJ1-2	many	TGTGCCTGGAGCTCGAATAACTATGGCTACACCTTC	CAWSSNNYGYTF
TRBV24-1	NA	TRBJ1-2	many	TGTGCCACCAGTGATTCATTCAACTATGGCTACACCTTC	CATSDSFNYGYTF
TRBV29-1	TRBD1	TRBJ2-5	many	TGCAGCGTTGAAGTGGGACAGGCCAAGCCAACCGGAGGGTACCAAGAGACCCAGTACTTC	CSVEVGQAKPTGGYQETQYF
TRBV15	NA	TRBJ1-2	many	TGTGCCACCAGCAGAGTAAACTATGGCTACACCTTC	CATSRVNYGYTF
TRBV12-3/TRBV12-4	TRBD2	TRBJ2-7	few	TGTGCCAGCGTCGCCGGAGCGGGGGCAAGGGAGCAGTACTTC	CASVAGAGAREQYF
TRBV12-3/TRBV12-4	NA	TRBJ2-2	many	TGTGCCAGCAGGGCGCAGTTAAAGAACACCGGGGAGCTGTTTTTT	CASRAQLKNTGELFF
TRBV12-3/TRBV12-4	NA	TRBJ2-5	many	TGTGCCAGCAGTTTCGGGCAGTACCAAGAGACCCAGTACTTC	CASSFGQYQETQYF
TRBV20-1	NA	TRBJ2-2	NA	TGCAGTGCTAGAGGGGGGAAGGGCACCGGGGAGCTGTTTTTT	CSARGGKGTGELFF
TRBV6-5	NA	TRBJ1-2	NA	TGTGCCAGCAGTTACTCGATGGGTTACTATGGCTACACCTTC	CASSYSMGYYGYTF
TRBV6-2/TRBV6-3	NA	TRBJ1-2	NA	TGTGCCAGCATCCGTCAGGGGACAAGGGCTAACTATGGCTACACCTTC	CASIRQGTRANYGYTF
TRBV27	TRBD1	TRBJ2-7	NA	TGTGCCAGCAGTTTCCTCGGACAGGGCCCGGGCGAGCAGTACTTC	CASSFLGQGPGEQYF
TRBV29-1	NA	TRBJ1-5	NA	TGCAGCGCCGGGGGGGCAGGAGGACAGCCCCAGCATTTT	CSAGGAGGQPQHF
TRBV5-1	NA	TRBJ2-7	NA	TGCGCCAGCAGCTTGGACAGCGGCGAAATCTACGAGCAGTACTTC	CASSLDSGEIYEQYF
TRBV4-3	TRBD2	TRBJ2-5	NA	TGCGCCAGCAGCCAGATCTTTAGCTGGGAGGGGTTGGAGACCCAGTACTTC	CASSQIFSWEGLETQYF
TRBV7-2	NA	TRBJ2-5	NA	TGTGCCAGCAGCTTAGGGCGGAACTCCCGGAACCAGTACTTC	CASSLGRNSRNQYF
TRBV4-3	TRBD2	TRBJ2-7	many	TGCGCCAGCAGCCTCGGACTAGCGGGAGGGACCTACGAGCAGTACTTC	CASSLGLAGGTYEQYF
TRBV7-2	TRBD1	TRBJ2-5	NA	TGTGCCAGCAGCACTATGGACAGGGAGACCCAGTACTTC	CASSTMDRETQYF
TRBV7-2	NA	TRBJ2-7	NA	TGTGCCAGCAGCTTCAACTCAGGGAACTACGAGCAGTACTTC	CASSFNSGNYEQYF
TRBV11-2	NA	TRBJ2-7	few	TGTGCCAGCAGACAGCGACAGATGAAGGACGAGCAGTACTTC	CASRQRQMKDEQYF
TRBV6-2/TRBV6-3	TRBD1	TRBJ1-5	NA	TGTGCCACCAGCCGGGACAGGGGGCGATTGGCGAATCAGCCCCAGCATTTT	CATSRDRGRLANQPQHF
TRBV11-3	TRBD2	TRBJ2-7	many	TGTGCCAGCAGCTTGGCTAGCGGGAGACATGGCGAGCAGTACTTC	CASSLASGRHGEQYF
TRBV5-1	TRBD1	TRBJ2-5	many	TGCGCCAGCAGCCCGGGACAGGGGGAAGAGACCCAGTACTTC	CASSPGQGEETQYF
TRBV15	TRBD1	TRBJ2-5	NA	TGTGCCACCAGCGCACGACAGGGGGAAGAGACCCAGTACTTC	CATSARQGEETQYF
TRBV19	NA	TRBJ1-2	many	TGTGCCAGTAGTCCTCGAGTGACATCGTCTAACTATGGCTACACCTTC	CASSPRVTSSNYGYTF
TRBV7-2	TRBD1	TRBJ1-2	NA	TGTGCCAGCAGCTTTAGTCAGGGGGAAGGCTACACCTTC	CASSFSQGEGYTF
TRBV7-8	NA	TRBJ2-7	NA	TGTGCCAGCAGTTCCTCAGTGAGTGGGGCCTACGAGCAGTACTTC	CASSSSVSGAYEQYF
TRBV12-3/TRBV12-4	NA	TRBJ2-5	NA	TGTGCCAGCAGTCCCCGCTCCGCAGGAGAGGAGACCCAGTACTTC	CASSPRSAGEETQYF
TRBV5-1	NA	TRBJ2-7	NA	TGCGCCAGCAGCACGGGACCAGCCTACGAGCAGTACTTC	CASSTGPAYEQYF
TRBV2	NA	TRBJ2-5	NA	TGTGCCAGCGGATTCTGGGGACAACAAGAGACCCAGTACTTC	CASGFWGQQETQYF
TRBV19	NA	TRBJ1-2	many	TGTGCCAGTACCCCTGGTGGGGGGGTCGGGGATGGCTACACCTTC	CASTPGGGVGDGYTF
TRBV6-5	TRBD1	TRBJ2-5	many	TGTGCCAGCAGTTATGGGGGACAGACCCAAGAGACCCAGTACTTC	CASSYGGQTQETQYF
TRBV7-2	TRBD2	TRBJ2-5	once	TGTGCCAGCAGCTACCGACTAGCGGGGGGAGAGACCCAGTACTTC	CASSYRLAGGETQYF
TRBV7-9	TRBD1	TRBJ2-4	many	TGTGCCAGCAGCTTACGGGACAGCGAGAACATTCAGTACTTC	CASSLRDSENIQYF
TRBV12-3/TRBV12-4	NA	TRBJ2-5	few	TGTGCCAGCAGCCCTCAGGTGGCCAAAGAGACCCAGTACTTC	CASSPQVAKETQYF
TRBV6-5	TRBD2	TRBJ2-5	NA	TGTGCCAGCAGTAGACTAGCGGAGACCCAGTACTTC	CASSRLAETQYF
TRBV4-2	NA	TRBJ2-7	many	TGTGCCAGCAGCCATGCCGACGGGTACGAGCAGTACTTC	CASSHADGYEQYF
TRBV12-3/TRBV12-4	NA	TRBJ1-1	NA	TGTGCCAGCAGTCCTAACCCTCGCCTCGCGGCTTTCTTT	CASSPNPRLAAFF
TRBV20-1	TRBD1	TRBJ1-5	few	TGCAGTGCTAGAGATCAGGGCAGGGGGCAGCCCCAGCATTTT	CSARDQGRGQPQHF
TRBV12-3/TRBV12-4	NA	TRBJ1-6	many	TGTGCCAGCAGTTCTCTCGGGGGTTCACCCCTCCACTTT	CASSSLGGSPLHF
TRBV2	NA	TRBJ1-6	NA	TGTGCCAGCAGTGTTAGCACCAATTCACCCCTCCACTTT	CASSVSTNSPLHF
TRBV6-2/TRBV6-3	TRBD1	TRBJ2-5	NA	TGTGCCAGCAGTTCGACAGGGGTGAAGGAGACCCAGTACTTC	CASSSTGVKETQYF
TRBV6-2/TRBV6-3	NA	TRBJ1-5	NA	TGTGCCGGCAGTTACTCAGCAGGAGGCAATCAGCCCCAGCATTTT	CAGSYSAGGNQPQHF
TRBV20-1	TRBD1	TRBJ2-1	NA	TGCAGTGCTAGCCGGACAGGGGGTTACAATGAGCAGTTCTTC	CSASRTGGYNEQFF
TRBV5-1	NA	TRBJ1-1	many	TGCGCCAGCAGCTTGGGTGGACAGAACACTGAAGCTTTCTTT	CASSLGGQNTEAFF
TRBV27	TRBD2	TRBJ2-7	NA	TGTGCCAGCAGTTTAGGGGGGACTAGCGAAACCTACGAGCAGTACTTC	CASSLGGTSETYEQYF
TRBV29-1	NA	TRBJ1-2	NA	TGCAGCGTTGCCCTGGGGGACTATGGCTACACCTTC	CSVALGDYGYTF
TRBV19	TRBD1	TRBJ2-7	few	TGTGCCAGTAGTATGGGGACAGGGGACTACGAGCAGTACTTC	CASSMGTGDYEQYF
TRBV4-1	TRBD2	TRBJ2-7	many	TGCGCCAGCAGCCAAGGAAGCGGGGACTCCTACGAGCAGTACTTC	CASSQGSGDSYEQYF
TRBV28	TRBD1	TRBJ1-1	NA	TGTGCCAGCAGTTTATACAGGGGCGAGTTAGGTGCTTTCTTT	CASSLYRGELGAFF
TRBV27	NA	TRBJ2-7	many	TGTGCCAGCAGTTTATCGCCCCGATACGAGCAGTACTTC	CASSLSPRYEQYF